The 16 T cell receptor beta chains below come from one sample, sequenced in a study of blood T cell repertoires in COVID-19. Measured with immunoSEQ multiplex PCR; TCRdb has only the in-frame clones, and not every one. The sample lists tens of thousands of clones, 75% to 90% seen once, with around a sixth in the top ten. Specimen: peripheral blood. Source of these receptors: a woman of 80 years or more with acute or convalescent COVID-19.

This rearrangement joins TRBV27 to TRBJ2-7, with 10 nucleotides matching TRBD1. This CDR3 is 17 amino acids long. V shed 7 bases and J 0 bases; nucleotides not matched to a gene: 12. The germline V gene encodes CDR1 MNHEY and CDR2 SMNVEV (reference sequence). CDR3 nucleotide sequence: TGTGCCAGCAAAAGTTTGAAAGGGACAGGGGCCTCCTACGAGCAGTACTTC. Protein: CASKSLKGTGASYEQYF.

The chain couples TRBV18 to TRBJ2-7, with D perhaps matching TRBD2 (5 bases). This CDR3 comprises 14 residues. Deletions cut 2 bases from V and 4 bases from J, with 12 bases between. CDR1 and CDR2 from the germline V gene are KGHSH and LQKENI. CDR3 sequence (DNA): TGTGCCAGCTCACCAATGCGGGCTTCTTACGAGCAGTACTTC. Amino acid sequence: CASSPMRASYEQYF.

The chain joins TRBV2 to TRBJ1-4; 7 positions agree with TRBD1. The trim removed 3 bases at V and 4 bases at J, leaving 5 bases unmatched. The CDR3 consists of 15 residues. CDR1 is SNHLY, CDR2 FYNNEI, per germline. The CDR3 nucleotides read TGTGCCAGCAGTGATGGACAGGCCCGTAATGAAAAACTGTTTTTT. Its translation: CASSDGQARNEKLFF.

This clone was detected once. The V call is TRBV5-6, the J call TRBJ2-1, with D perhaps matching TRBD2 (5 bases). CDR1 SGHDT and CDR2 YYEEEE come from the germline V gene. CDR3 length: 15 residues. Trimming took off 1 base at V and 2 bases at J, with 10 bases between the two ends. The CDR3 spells CASSLNTGTYNEQFF. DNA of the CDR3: TGTGCCAGCAGCTTGAATACGGGGACCTACAATGAGCAGTTCTTC.

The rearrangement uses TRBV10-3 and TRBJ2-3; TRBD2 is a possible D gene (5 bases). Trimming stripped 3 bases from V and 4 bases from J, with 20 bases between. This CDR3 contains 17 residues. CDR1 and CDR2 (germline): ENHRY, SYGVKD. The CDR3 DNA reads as TGTGCCATCAGTGATAATATAGGAGGAGCAGCCCCAGATACGCAGTATTTT. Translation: CAISDNIGGAAPDTQYF.

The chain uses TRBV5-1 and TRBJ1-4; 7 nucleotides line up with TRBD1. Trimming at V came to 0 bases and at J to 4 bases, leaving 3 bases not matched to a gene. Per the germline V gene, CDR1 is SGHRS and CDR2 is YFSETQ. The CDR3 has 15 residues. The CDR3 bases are TGCGCCAGCAGCTTGGACAGGGGAATTAATGAAAAACTGTTTTTT. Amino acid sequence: CASSLDRGINEKLFF. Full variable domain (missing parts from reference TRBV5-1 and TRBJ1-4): KAGVTQTPRYLIKTRGQQVTLSCSPISGHRSVSWYQQTPGQGLQFLFEYFSETQRNKGNFPGRFSGRQFSNSRSEMNVSTLELGDSALYLCASSLDRGINEKLFFGSGTQLSVL.

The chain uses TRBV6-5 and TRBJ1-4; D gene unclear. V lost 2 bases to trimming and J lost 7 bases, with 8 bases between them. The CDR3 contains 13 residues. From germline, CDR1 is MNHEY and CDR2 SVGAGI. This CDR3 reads CASSYREGEKLFF. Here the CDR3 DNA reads TGTGCCAGCAGTTACAGGGAGGGTGAAAAACTGTTTTTT.

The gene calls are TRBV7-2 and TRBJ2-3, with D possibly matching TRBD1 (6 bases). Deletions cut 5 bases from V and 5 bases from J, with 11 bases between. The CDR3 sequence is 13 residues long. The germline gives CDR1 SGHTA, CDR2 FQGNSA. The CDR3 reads CASSLRGGDTQYF. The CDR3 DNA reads TGTGCCAGCAGCCTCAGGGGCGGAGATACGCAGTATTTT.

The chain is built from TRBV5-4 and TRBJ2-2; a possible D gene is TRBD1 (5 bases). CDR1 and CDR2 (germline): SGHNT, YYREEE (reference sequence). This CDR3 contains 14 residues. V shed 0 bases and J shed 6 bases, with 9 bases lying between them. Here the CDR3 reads CASSLVGAPGELFF. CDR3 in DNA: TGTGCCAGCAGCTTGGTTGGGGCTCCCGGGGAGCTGTTTTTT.

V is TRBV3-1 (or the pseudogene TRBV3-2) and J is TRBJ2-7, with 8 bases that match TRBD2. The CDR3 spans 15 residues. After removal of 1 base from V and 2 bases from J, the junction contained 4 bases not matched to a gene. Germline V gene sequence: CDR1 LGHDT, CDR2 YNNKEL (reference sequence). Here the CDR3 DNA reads TGTGCCAGCAGCCAAGGGCGGGGGGATCCCTACGAGCAGTACTTC. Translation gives CASSQGRGDPYEQYF.

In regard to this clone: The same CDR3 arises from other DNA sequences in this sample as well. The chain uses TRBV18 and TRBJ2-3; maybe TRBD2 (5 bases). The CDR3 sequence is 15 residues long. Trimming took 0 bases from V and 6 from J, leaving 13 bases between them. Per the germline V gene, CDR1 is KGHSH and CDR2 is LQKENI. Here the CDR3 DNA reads TGTGCCAGCTCACCACCTGGGCTAGCCCAGGATACGCAGTATTTT. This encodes CASSPPGLAQDTQYF. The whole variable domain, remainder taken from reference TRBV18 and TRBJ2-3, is NAGVMQNPRHLVRRRGQEARLRCSPMKGHSHVYWYRQLPEEGLKFMVYLQKENIIDESGMPKERFSAEFPKEGPSILRIQQVVRGDSAAYFCASSPPGLAQDTQYFGPGTRLTVL.

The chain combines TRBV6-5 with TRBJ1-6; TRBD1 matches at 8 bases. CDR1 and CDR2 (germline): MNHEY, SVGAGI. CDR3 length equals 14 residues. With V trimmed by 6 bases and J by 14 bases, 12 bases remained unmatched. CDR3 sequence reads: CASRDRGPMNTLHF. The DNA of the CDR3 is TGTGCCAGCAGAGACAGGGGTCCCATGAATACCCTCCACTTT.

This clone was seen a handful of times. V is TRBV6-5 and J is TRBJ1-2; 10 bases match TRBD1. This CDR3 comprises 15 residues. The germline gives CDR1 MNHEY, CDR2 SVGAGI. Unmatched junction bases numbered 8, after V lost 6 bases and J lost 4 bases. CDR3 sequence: CASRPQGQGGYGYTF. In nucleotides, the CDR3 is TGTGCCAGCAGACCCCAAGGACAGGGGGGCTATGGCTACACCTTC.

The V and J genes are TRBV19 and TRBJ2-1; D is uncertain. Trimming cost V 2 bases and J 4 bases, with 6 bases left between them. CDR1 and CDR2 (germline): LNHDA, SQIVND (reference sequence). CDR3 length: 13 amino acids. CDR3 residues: CASSIQLYNEQFF. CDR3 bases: TGTGCCAGTAGTATACAGTTATACAATGAGCAGTTCTTC. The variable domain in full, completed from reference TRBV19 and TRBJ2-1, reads DGGITQSPKYLFRKEGQNVTLSCEQNLNHDAMYWYRQDPGQGLRLIYYSQIVNDFQKGDIAEGYSVSREKKESFPLTVTSAQKNPTAFYLCASSIQLYNEQFFGPGTRLTVL.

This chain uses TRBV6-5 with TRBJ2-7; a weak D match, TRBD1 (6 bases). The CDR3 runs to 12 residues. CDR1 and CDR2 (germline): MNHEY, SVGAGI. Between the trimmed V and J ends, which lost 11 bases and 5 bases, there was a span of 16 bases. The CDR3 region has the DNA TGTGCCGCCTGGGCAGGGGTCCACGAGCAGTACTTC. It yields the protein CAAWAGVHEQYF.

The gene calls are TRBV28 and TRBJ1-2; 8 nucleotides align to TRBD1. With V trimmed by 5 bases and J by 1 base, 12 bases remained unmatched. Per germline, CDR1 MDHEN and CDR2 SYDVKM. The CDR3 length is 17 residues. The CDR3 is CASSASPGTGSNYGYTF. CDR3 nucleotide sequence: TGTGCCAGCAGTGCAAGCCCCGGGACAGGAAGTAACTATGGCTACACCTTC.